These 14 T cell receptor beta chains originate from one sample sequenced in a study of blood T cells in healthy people across ages. A sample-barcoded 5' primer and a J-beta primer mix were used in a second PCR of about 7 to 12 cycles. TCRdb analysed the 5' RACE reads with MiXCR anew, one entry per CDR3 protein. The sample includes around 1,800,000 distinct CDR3 sequences, about two fifths of them seen just once. The sample comprised blood. The receptors come from a human donor in good health.

A word on this clonotype: This may be a read error, as it is one base from a much larger clone. The J gene is TRBJ1-1, the V gene TRBV7-3, with D unclear. The germline V gene encodes CDR1 SGHTA and CDR2 FQGTGA. The CDR3 runs 13 residues. CDR3 loop: CASSSQPNTGAFF. CDR3 DNA sequence: TGTGCCAGCAGCTCCCAACCGAACACTGGAGCTTTCTTT.

A few counts support this clonotype. The CDR3 region is CASSLAYRAGRYEQYF. The CDR3 nucleotides are TGTGCCAGCAGCTTAGCGTACCGGGCCGGAAGATACGAGCAGTACTTC. V gene TRBV7-2 combines with J gene TRBJ2-7; no reliable D call. V was clipped by 0 bases and J by 4 bases, with 16 bases between them. Germline CDR1 is SGHTA and CDR2 is FQGNSA. The CDR3 is made up of 16 amino acids. The variable domain in full, with the rest retrieved from reference TRBV7-2 and TRBJ2-7, is GAGVSQSPSNKVTEKGKDVELRCDPISGHTALYWYRQSLGQGLEFLIYFQGNSAPDKSGLPSDRFSAERTGGSVSTLTIQRTQQEDSAVYLCASSLAYRAGRYEQYFGPGTRLTVT.

The V gene is TRBV10-3, the J gene TRBJ2-1; D is possibly TRBD1 (6 bases). The CDR3 has 14 amino acids. Trimming stripped 4 bases from V and 7 bases from J, with 14 bases between. In germline, CDR1 is ENHRY, CDR2 SYGVKD. The CDR3 loop reads CAISVSTGTNEQFF. For the CDR3, the DNA is TGTGCCATCAGTGTCTCGACCGGGACAAATGAGCAGTTCTTC.

This clonotype was picked up a small number of times. The junction and the germline gene differ at one end; a read error may be behind it. For the CDR3, the DNA is TGTGCCACCAGTACCTCAGGGTACGGCTATGGCTACACCTTC. Protein product: CATSTSGYGYGYTF. This chain connects TRBV28 to TRBJ1-2; the D gene is possibly TRBD1 (5 bases). Germline CDR1 MDHEN, CDR2 SYDVKM. The CDR3 has 14 residues.

The rearrangement links TRBV7-2 to TRBJ1-5; 7 bases fit TRBD1. The V and J ends lost 5 bases and 3 bases, in that order; junction bases with no gene match: 10. Germline V gene lookup returns CDR1 SGHTA and CDR2 FQGNSA. This CDR3 has 16 residues. CDR3 nucleotides: TGTGCCAGCAGCACCAAGACAGGGATCTTCAATCAGCCCCAGCATTTT. Protein sequence: CASSTKTGIFNQPQHF.

This clonotype was observed a handful of times. The chain is built from TRBV4-3 and TRBJ1-4; D call uncertain. V was clipped by 2 bases and J by 4 bases, with 11 bases between them. CDR3 length: 15 residues. CDR1 is LGHNA, CDR2 YSLEER, per germline. The CDR3 bases are TGCGCCAGCAGCCAAAGGGCAGATTTTAATGAAAAACTGTTTTTT. It yields the protein CASSQRADFNEKLFF.

The genes are TRBV7-2 and TRBJ1-6; D might be TRBD1 (6 bases). Germline assignment: CDR1 SGHTA and CDR2 FQGNSA. CDR3 size: 15 residues. Deletions cut 3 bases from V and 6 bases from J, with 12 bases between. CDR3 nucleotide sequence: TGTGCCAGCAGCTTTATATCAGGGGTTAATTCACCCCTCCACTTT. Translated, it gives CASSFISGVNSPLHF.

The count of this clonotype is one. This chain connects TRBV7-2 to TRBJ2-7; TRBD1 agrees at 7 bases. Trimming removed 2 bases from V and 6 bases from J; junction bases left unmatched: 4. Germline V lookup: CDR1 SGHTA, CDR2 FQGNSA. CDR3 length: 13 amino acids. The CDR3 DNA reads as TGTGCCAGCAGCTTACCGGGACAGCGCGAGCAGTACTTC. Translation: CASSLPGQREQYF.

The gene calls are TRBV7-9 and TRBJ2-5; 9 nucleotides agree with TRBD1. This CDR3 spans 15 amino acids. Germline lookup yields CDR1 SEHNR and CDR2 FQNEAQ (reference sequence). The V and J ends lost 6 bases and 6 bases, in that order; junction bases with no gene match: 11. This CDR3 reads CASRWTGAPTKTQYF. CDR3 in DNA: TGTGCCAGCAGGTGGACAGGGGCGCCAACGAAGACCCAGTACTTC.

Points on this clonotype: The junction departs from germline at one end; a sequencing error may be responsible. The rearrangement uses TRBV7-7 and TRBJ1-1, with D unclear. Per the germline V gene, CDR1 is SSHAT and CDR2 is FNYEAQ (reference sequence). The length of the CDR3 is 13 residues. The CDR3 reads CAGSLRANTEAFF. CDR3 DNA: TGTGCCGGCAGCTTAAGGGCCAACACTGAAGCTTTCTTT. The full variable domain, rest sourced from reference TRBV7-7 and TRBJ1-1, is GAGVSQSPRYKVTKRGQDVTLRCDPISSHATLYWYQQALGQGPEFLTYFNYEAQPDKSGLPSDRFSAERPEGSISTLTIQRTEQRDSAMYRCAGSLRANTEAFFGQGTRLTVV.

V usage is TRBV3-1 and J usage is TRBJ2-5, with D perhaps matching TRBD1 or TRBD2 (5 bases each). Trimming removed 4 bases at V and 7 bases at J, with 25 bases between. This CDR3 is 17 amino acids long. Germline CDR1 reads LGHDT; CDR2 reads YNNKEL (reference sequence). The CDR3 protein is CASSRQTPGWGRWTQYF. CDR3 in DNA: TGTGCCAGCAGCCGTCAGACCCCGGGATGGGGACGATGGACCCAGTACTTC.

The chain uses TRBV10-3 and TRBJ2-1, with 9 bases fitting TRBD2. Germline V lookup: CDR1 ENHRY, CDR2 SYGVKD. Trimming removed 2 bases from V and 8 bases from J; junction bases left unmatched: 7. The CDR3 is 15 amino acids. Written as DNA, the CDR3 is TGTGCCATCAGTGAGCCTACGGGGACTAGCTATGAGCAGTTCTTC. Protein: CAISEPTGTSYEQFF.

This clonotype has a handful of counts. This sequence joins TRBV5-4 and TRBJ2-7; tentative D call: TRBD1 (6 bases). Germline CDR1 SGHNT, CDR2 YYREEE (reference sequence). The CDR3 is made up of 15 amino acids. Trimming stripped 5 bases from V and 2 bases from J, with 17 bases between. Written as DNA, the CDR3 is TGTGCCAGCAGTACGGAAGGGGGTTGGACCTACGAGCAGTACTTC. It translates to CASSTEGGWTYEQYF.

The CDR3 nucleotides are TGCAGCGTTACGCGCCTGACAGAGAACACTGAAGCTTTCTTT. It specifies CSVTRLTENTEAFF. The rearrangement joins TRBV29-1 to TRBJ1-1; possible D gene TRBD1, 5 bases. Germline V gene lookup returns CDR1 SQVTM and CDR2 ANQGSEA. Trimming cost V 5 bases and J 1 base, with 14 bases left between them. This CDR3 region has 14 residues.